This T cell receptor (beta chain) was sequenced for a study of blood T cells in healthy people across ages. Germline CDR1 and CDR2: LGHDT and YNNKEL (reference sequence). This CDR3 comprises 15 residues. The J segment lost 9 bases and the V segment lost 3 bases, leaving 12 bases of the junction unmatched. It was with a sample-barcoded 5' primer and a J-beta primer mix that a second PCR of about 6 to 12 cycles was run. TCRdb re-derived calls from the 5' RACE reads in MiXCR, one entry per CDR3 protein. Among roughly 500,000 distinct CDR3 sequences listed, roughly 28% were seen once. Sequencing used blood. This rearrangement joins TRBV3-1 to TRBJ2-5, with 8 bases identical to TRBD1. This receptor was taken from a woman in her 70s in good health. In DNA, the CDR3 is TGTGCCAGCAGCCAGGGTGGAGCAGGGGGCTTGGCCCAGTACTTC. Amino acid sequence: CASSQGGAGGLAQYF.